The next 18 T cell receptor beta chains were all read from a single sample in a study of T cells after yellow fever vaccination. TCRdb reprocessed the 5' RACE reads with MiXCR, giving one entry per CDR3 protein. The repertoire holds some 670,000 distinct CDR3 sequences, roughly an eighth seen once, with around 14% in the top ten. The sample consisted of PBMCs, taken on the day of the yellow fever booster vaccination. These receptor sequences come from a man under 40 who received the YFV17D yellow fever vaccine.

This CDR3 reads CAISERDRGRTEAFF. The CDR3 bases are TGTGCCATCAGTGAGCGGGACAGGGGAAGGACTGAAGCTTTCTTT. The gene calls are TRBV10-3 and TRBJ1-1; 10 bases align to TRBD1. This CDR3 contains 15 residues. The junction had 5 bases not matched to a gene; V was cut back by 2 bases and J by 5 bases. Germline CDR1 is ENHRY and CDR2 is SYGVKD.

Only a few counts were recorded for this clonotype. The rearrangement joins TRBV7-2 to TRBJ1-2, with D unclear. The CDR3 length is 15 residues. In germline, CDR1 is SGHTA, CDR2 FQGNSA. Deletions cut 6 bases from V and 2 bases from J, with 16 bases between. CDR3 DNA sequence: TGTGCCAGCAGTCCTACCTTCATGGACAACTATGGCTACACCTTC. Translation: CASSPTFMDNYGYTF.

The rearrangement links TRBV10-3 to TRBJ2-1, with 9 positions matching TRBD2. This CDR3 region has 14 residues. With 6 bases clipped from V and 6 bases from J, the junction kept 6 bases outside the gene matches. In germline, CDR1 is ENHRY, CDR2 SYGVKD. The CDR3 coding sequence is TGTGCCATCAGAGGGGTAGCGGGAGCCAATGAGCAGTTCTTC. Translation: CAIRGVAGANEQFF.

The chain has TRBV6-5 and TRBJ2-7; tentative D call: TRBD2 (5 bases). The CDR3 extends over 15 amino acids. Germline-derived CDR1 and CDR2 are MNHEY and SVGAGI. Trimming removed 6 bases at V and 3 bases at J, with 18 bases between. The CDR3, as DNA: TGTGCCAGCAGCCGAGGGAGCGGAGAACACTACGAGCAGTACTTC. It encodes CASSRGSGEHYEQYF.

This clonotype was seen repeatedly, ten times or more. The V gene is TRBV6-5, the J gene TRBJ2-2, with 9 bases lining up with TRBD2. The V gene end was trimmed by 4 bases and the J gene end by 0 bases; junction bases not matched to a gene: 6. Germline V gives CDR1 MNHEY, CDR2 SVGAGI. The length of the CDR3 is 17 residues. CDR3 amino acids: CASSWASGDANTGELFF. The CDR3 bases are TGTGCCAGCAGTTGGGCTAGCGGGGACGCGAACACCGGGGAGCTGTTTTTT.

The V and J genes are TRBV9 and TRBJ2-5, with 7 bases identical to TRBD2. The CDR3 sequence is 15 residues long. The V gene's germline CDR1 is SGDLS and CDR2 YYNGEE. V lost 0 bases to trimming and J lost 5 bases; unmatched junction nucleotides: 7. CDR3 sequence: CASSVEAGDLETQYF. CDR3 DNA sequence: TGTGCCAGCAGCGTAGAGGCGGGAGATTTGGAGACCCAGTACTTC.

The CDR3 loop is CASRKGGESYERYF. CDR3 sequence (DNA): TGTGCCAGCAGGAAAGGTGGGGAGTCCTACGAGCGGTACTTC. The V and J genes are TRBV21-1 and TRBJ2-7. TRBV21-1 is classified as a pseudogene. The CDR3 is 14 residues long.

This clonotype was observed at least ten times. The J gene is TRBJ2-1, the V gene TRBV12-3 or TRBV12-4, with D possibly matching TRBD2 (6 bases). The V end lost 1 base, the J end lost 4 bases, and 17 bases lay between the germline ends. The CDR3 sequence is 17 residues long. The CDR3 DNA is TGTGCCAGCAGTTTAGGGCTGGGGGGACTGGGTTACAATGAGCAGTTCTTC. Amino acids: CASSLGLGGLGYNEQFF.

This clonotype was counted a few times. This chain joins TRBV20-1 and TRBJ2-1, with D perhaps assigned TRBD1 or TRBD2 (5 bases each). V was clipped by 7 bases and J by 5 bases, with 21 bases between them. The germline gives CDR1 DFQATT, CDR2 SNEGSKA (reference sequence). The CDR3 spans 15 residues. CDR3 sequence: CSGLGRLLSHNEQFF. The CDR3 DNA sequence: TGCAGTGGTCTGGGACGTCTCCTTTCCCACAATGAGCAGTTCTTC.

This clonotype was found many times. The chain uses TRBV29-1 and TRBJ1-5; D unresolved. Germline lookup yields CDR1 SQVTM and CDR2 ANQGSEA. The CDR3 consists of 14 residues. The ends were cut back, 5 bases at V and 0 bases at J, with 11 bases in the middle. In nucleotides, the CDR3 is TGCAGCGTTTTACAGCAGGATAGCAATCAGCCCCAGCATTTT. Protein: CSVLQQDSNQPQHF.

This chain connects TRBV5-6 to TRBJ1-3; D is undetermined. This CDR3 region has 13 residues. Trimming stripped 5 bases from V and 9 bases from J, with 15 bases between. The V gene's germline CDR1 is SGHDT and CDR2 YYEEEE. CDR3 protein: CASSRSGGSTIYF. The CDR3 DNA reads as TGTGCCAGCAGTCGAAGTGGAGGGAGCACCATATATTTT.

J is TRBJ2-5 and V is TRBV3-1; tentatively, D is TRBD2 (5 bases). Germline lookup yields CDR1 LGHDT and CDR2 YNNKEL (reference sequence). With 0 bases removed from V and 13 bases from J, the gap between germline ends came to 15 bases. The CDR3 has 13 amino acids. The CDR3 DNA sequence: TGTGCCAGCAGCCAAGATTTTGGACTCGACATGTACTTC. Translated: CASSQDFGLDMYF.

This clonotype showed up just a few times. The chain combines TRBV10-3 with TRBJ2-7; TRBD2 agrees at 9 bases. The CDR3 totals 14 residues. Unmatched junction bases numbered 8, after V lost 6 bases and J lost 5 bases. Germline CDR1 is ENHRY and CDR2 is SYGVKD. The chain's CDR3 is CAIRQGLASNEQYF. CDR3 sequence (DNA): TGTGCCATCAGACAGGGACTAGCTTCCAACGAGCAGTACTTC.

This clonotype appeared a few times. V usage is TRBV28 and J usage is TRBJ2-7; 10 bases line up with TRBD2. V dropped 6 bases and J dropped 5; count of bases not matched to a gene: 10. From germline, CDR1 is MDHEN and CDR2 SYDVKM. The CDR3 runs 15 residues. The CDR3 bases are TGTGCCAGCAGCTATCTTAGCGGGAGGTTTGACGAGCAGTACTTC. This sequence encodes CASSYLSGRFDEQYF.

The chain uses TRBV30 and TRBJ2-1, with a weak D call TRBD2 (6 bases). V shed 2 bases and J shed 4 bases, with 6 bases lying between them. Per the germline V gene, CDR1 is GTSNPN and CDR2 is SVGIG (reference sequence). The CDR3 totals 12 residues. CDR3 amino acids: CAWSSGYNEQFF. The CDR3, as DNA: TGTGCCTGGAGTAGCGGGTACAATGAGCAGTTCTTC.

V gene TRBV2 combines with J gene TRBJ2-1; D gene unclear. CDR1 and CDR2 from the germline V gene are SNHLY and FYNNEI. This CDR3 contains 11 residues. The V end lost 3 bases, the J end lost 7 bases, and 4 bases lay between the germline ends. The CDR3 here is CASSDQNEQFF. CDR3 coding DNA: TGTGCCAGCAGTGATCAGAATGAGCAGTTCTTC.

This clonotype was picked up a small number of times. This chain links TRBV12-3 or TRBV12-4 with TRBJ1-1, with D possibly matching TRBD1 (5 bases). Deletions cut 4 bases from V and 1 base from J, with 10 bases between. This CDR3 contains 14 residues. The DNA of the CDR3 is TGTGCCAGCAGTTCATGGGGCGGGAACACTGAAGCTTTCTTT. This sequence encodes CASSSWGGNTEAFF.

The chain has TRBV14 and TRBJ1-2; D gene ambiguous. V lost 4 bases to trimming and J lost 4 bases, with 13 bases between them. The germline CDR1 and CDR2 sequences are SGHDN and FVKESK. This CDR3 contains 14 residues. The CDR3 nucleotides are TGTGCCAGCAGCCCGGGATCCACAGCCTATGGCTACACCTTC. This codes for CASSPGSTAYGYTF.